Presented here are 23 T cell receptor beta chains from one specimen sequenced in a study of blood T cell repertoires in COVID-19. Produced via immunoSEQ multiplex PCR; TCRdb's table is partial and in-frame only. The sample lists approximately 92,000 clones; 84% were seen once. The source material was peripheral blood. These receptors all stem from an older man with active or convalescent COVID-19.

The rearrangement joins TRBV7-3 to TRBJ2-3, with D uncertain. The CDR3 runs to 13 residues. V lost 4 bases and J 4 bases, leaving 9 bases between the germline ends. The germline V gene has CDR1 SGHTA and CDR2 FQGTGA. DNA of the CDR3: TGTGCCAGCAGCTACAGTTGGGCAGATACGCAGTATTTT. Residues: CASSYSWADTQYF.

The rearrangement links TRBV28 to TRBJ2-7; TRBD2 aligns across 10 bases. V shed 9 bases and J 1 base; nucleotides not matched to a gene: 12. Germline CDR1 reads MDHEN; CDR2 reads SYDVKM. The CDR3 length is 16 residues. CDR3 nucleotides: TGTGCCAGTTGCGCAGCGGGGGGGTACAATTCCTACGAGCAGTACTTC. It specifies CASCAAGGYNSYEQYF.

This chain joins TRBV28 and TRBJ1-2, with 8 bases identical to TRBD1. Germline CDR1 MDHEN, CDR2 SYDVKM. V lost 5 bases, J lost 1 base, and 3 bases stayed unmatched. This CDR3 has 14 residues. The CDR3 here is CASSAGGLNYGYTF. The DNA of the CDR3 is TGTGCCAGCAGTGCAGGGGGCCTTAACTATGGCTACACCTTC.

V and J are TRBV28 and TRBJ2-7; 9 nucleotides line up with TRBD2. Trimming at V came to 5 bases and at J to 2 bases, leaving 4 bases not matched to a gene. The CDR3 extends over 14 amino acids. The germline gives CDR1 MDHEN, CDR2 SYDVKM. In DNA form, the CDR3 reads TGTGCCAGCAGTCTAGCGGGGCAAACCTACGAGCAGTACTTC. Translated: CASSLAGQTYEQYF.

The chain is built from TRBV30 and TRBJ2-7; TRBD2 agrees at 9 bases. The V gene end was trimmed by 0 bases and the J gene end by 2 bases; junction bases not matched to a gene: 5. There are 15 residues in the CDR3. In germline, CDR1 is GTSNPN, CDR2 SVGIG (reference sequence). The CDR3 region is CAWSVLSSGAYEQYF. In DNA, the CDR3 is TGTGCCTGGAGTGTACTATCTAGCGGGGCCTACGAGCAGTACTTC.

V gene TRBV10-3 combines with J gene TRBJ1-3; the match to TRBD1 covers 10 bases. Looked up from germline, CDR1 is ENHRY and CDR2 is SYGVKD. The CDR3 contains 14 residues. The J segment lost 8 bases and the V segment lost 6 bases, leaving 7 bases of the junction unmatched. CDR3 in amino acids: CAISSGQGEYTIYF. The CDR3 DNA sequence: TGTGCCATCAGCTCTGGACAGGGGGAATACACCATATATTTT.

This clone was seen once. The V and J genes are TRBV5-1 and TRBJ2-5; tentatively, D is TRBD1 (7 bases). Trimming left V 4 bases short and J 3 bases short, with 16 bases between. The CDR3 length is 15 residues. CDR1 is SGHRS, CDR2 YFSETQ, per germline. The CDR3, as DNA: TGCGCCAGCAGCCAGGGGGGCGGCCAGGAAGAGACCCAGTACTTC. This sequence encodes CASSQGGGQEETQYF.

The chain uses TRBV5-1 and TRBJ2-5, with TRBD2 matching 7 bases. Germline V gene sequence: CDR1 SGHRS, CDR2 YFSETQ. This CDR3 has 14 residues. Trimming took 0 bases from V and 4 from J; bases not matched to a gene: 3. The CDR3, as DNA: TGCGCCAGCAGCTTGGGGACTAGTATAGAGACCCAGTACTTC. Protein product: CASSLGTSIETQYF.

The chain couples TRBV15 to TRBJ2-5; 10 nucleotides line up with TRBD1. Germline-derived CDR1 and CDR2 are LNHNV and YYDKDF (reference sequence). The junction had 12 bases not matched to a gene; V was cut back by 1 base and J by 1 base. The length of the CDR3 is 19 residues. The CDR3 reads CATSRVLWTGGKGQETQYF. The CDR3 DNA follows: TGTGCCACCAGCAGAGTTCTATGGACAGGGGGTAAAGGCCAAGAGACCCAGTACTTC.

The chain employs TRBV3-1 (or the pseudogene TRBV3-2) and TRBJ2-3; 13 nucleotides line up with TRBD2. The CDR3 loop spans 13 amino acids. Trimming removed 5 bases from V and 9 bases from J; junction bases left unmatched: 2. The germline V gene has CDR1 LGHDT and CDR2 YNNKEL (reference sequence). The CDR3: CASSGLAGETQYF. The CDR3, as DNA: TGTGCCAGCAGCGGACTAGCGGGGGAAACGCAGTATTTT.

The chain has TRBV7-6 and TRBJ2-5, with D tentatively TRBD2 (7 bases). V was clipped by 6 bases and J by 1 base, with 12 bases between them. In germline, CDR1 is SGHVS, CDR2 FNYEAQ. The CDR3 runs to 14 residues. This CDR3 reads CASRKGGGQETQYF. The CDR3, as DNA: TGTGCCAGCAGGAAGGGGGGGGGCCAAGAGACCCAGTACTTC.

The rearrangement links TRBV29-1 to TRBJ1-2; the match to TRBD1 covers 9 bases. V shed 6 bases and J 2 bases; nucleotides not matched to a gene: 7. The CDR3 covers 14 residues. Germline V gene lookup returns CDR1 SQVTM and CDR2 ANQGSEA. DNA of the CDR3: TGCAGCGTCCCCCGGGACAGGGAAAACTATGGCTACACCTTC. It yields the protein CSVPRDRENYGYTF. Filled out from reference TRBV29-1 and TRBJ1-2, the complete variable domain reads SAVISQKPSRDICQRGTSLTIQCQVDSQVTMMFWYRQQPGQSLTLIATANQGSEATYESGFVIDKFPISRPNLTFSTLTVSNMSPEDSSIYLCSVPRDRENYGYTFGSGTRLTVV.

The chain has TRBV24-1 and TRBJ1-5, with 12 positions matching TRBD1. V was clipped by 4 bases and J by 7 bases; unmatched bases: 4. The CDR3 length is 15 residues. Germline V gene data show CDR1 as KGHDR and CDR2 as SFDVKD. The CDR3 nucleotides read TGTGCCACCAGTGAGGGGACAGGGGGCATCCAGCCCCAGCATTTT. It is translated as CATSEGTGGIQPQHF.

The chain combines TRBV9 with TRBJ1-3, with 7 nucleotides matching TRBD1. CDR3 length: 15 residues. With 4 bases clipped from V and 4 bases from J, the junction kept 8 bases outside the gene matches. Germline values: CDR1 SGDLS, CDR2 YYNGEE. DNA for the CDR3: TGTGCCAGCAGCTCAGGGGGGAGTTTCGGAAACACCATATATTTT. Encoded protein: CASSSGGSFGNTIYF.

The chain combines TRBV29-1 with TRBJ2-1; 9 nucleotides agree with TRBD2. Trimming took 7 bases from V and 0 from J; bases not matched to a gene: 10. CDR3 length: 16 residues. Germline assignment: CDR1 SQVTM and CDR2 ANQGSEA. The CDR3 bases are TGCAGCGCTCCCGGGCGGGGGGGAAGCTCCTACAATGAGCAGTTCTTC. Protein: CSAPGRGGSSYNEQFF.

The chain is built from TRBV2 and TRBJ2-7; 9 bases fit TRBD2. The CDR3 is 14 amino acids. Germline V lookup: CDR1 SNHLY, CDR2 FYNNEI. V lost 6 bases, J lost 4 bases, and 7 bases stayed unmatched. For the CDR3, the DNA is TGTGCCAGCAGAGAGGGACTAGCTGGTTACGAGCAGTACTTC. This translates into CASREGLAGYEQYF.

This sequence joins TRBV5-6 and TRBJ1-2, with 7 bases fitting TRBD1. The V gene's germline CDR1 is SGHDT and CDR2 YYEEEE. The CDR3 length is 15 residues. The ends lost 1 base at V and 0 bases at J; junction bases unmatched: 3. CDR3 coding DNA: TGTGCCAGCAGCTTGTCAGGGGGACCTAACTATGGCTACACCTTC. Its translation: CASSLSGGPNYGYTF.

This chain uses TRBV15 with TRBJ1-1, with a weak D call TRBD1 (5 bases). The CDR3 is made up of 15 amino acids. In germline, CDR1 is LNHNV, CDR2 YYDKDF (reference sequence). Between the trimmed V and J ends, which lost 0 bases and 11 bases, there was a span of 19 bases. The CDR3 DNA sequence: TGTGCCACCAGCAGAGATGTCGACACGGGGGGAAGGGCTTTCTTT. This translates into CATSRDVDTGGRAFF.

DNA for the CDR3: TGTGCCAGCAGCCCTCGACAGGGCCCCTCTGGAAACACCATATATTTT. This gives the protein CASSPRQGPSGNTIYF. The chain is built from TRBV7-6 and TRBJ1-3; 7 bases are a match to TRBD1. The trim removed 5 bases at V and 0 bases at J, leaving 7 bases unmatched. The CDR3 totals 16 residues. The germline V gene encodes CDR1 SGHVS and CDR2 FNYEAQ.

There are a few counts of this clone. The chain combines TRBV19 with TRBJ1-6, with 10 bases fitting TRBD1. There are 14 residues in the CDR3. Germline CDR1 is LNHDA and CDR2 is SQIVND (reference sequence). V shed 4 bases, J shed 10 bases, and the junction held 4 bases outside the gene matches. CDR3 residues: CASSRDRGTSPLHF. The CDR3 region has the DNA TGTGCCAGTAGTAGGGACAGGGGAACATCACCCCTCCACTTT. The full variable domain, in which reference TRBV19 and TRBJ1-6 provide the parts outside the CDR3, is DGGITQSPKYLFRKEGQNVTLSCEQNLNHDAMYWYRQDPGQGLRLIYYSQIVNDFQKGDIAEGYSVSREKKESFPLTVTSAQKNPTAFYLCASSRDRGTSPLHFGNGTRLTVT.

The J gene is TRBJ2-1, the V gene TRBV19; maybe TRBD2 (7 bases). From germline, CDR1 is LNHDA and CDR2 SQIVND (reference sequence). The CDR3 has 13 residues. Trimming removed 9 bases from V and 5 bases from J, with 14 bases in between. The CDR3 sequence: CARGGAWDNEQFF. CDR3 in DNA: TGTGCCAGAGGGGGGGCCTGGGACAATGAGCAGTTCTTC.

This clone was seen only a few times. The chain is built from TRBV3-1 (or the pseudogene TRBV3-2) and TRBJ1-2, with D possibly TRBD1 on 6 matching bases. The germline V and J ends were trimmed by 6 bases and 6 bases, with 14 bases remaining between them. The CDR3 is 13 amino acids. Germline V CDR1 and CDR2: LGHDT, YNNKEL (reference sequence). The CDR3 loop is CASRGDRPDGYTF. CDR3 coding DNA: TGTGCCAGCAGAGGTGACAGGCCTGATGGCTACACCTTC.

J is TRBJ1-1 and V is TRBV28; D is possibly TRBD1 (5 bases). The CDR3 totals 13 residues. Germline lookup yields CDR1 MDHEN and CDR2 SYDVKM. V was trimmed by 7 bases and J by 8 bases, leaving 17 bases between them. For the CDR3, the DNA is TGTGCCAGCATCGCCGGGGGTTTCGGGGAAGCTTTCTTT. Protein: CASIAGGFGEAFF.